This T cell receptor (beta chain) stems from a study of T cells in Graves' hyperthyroidism and ophthalmopathy. Overall study: Peripheral blood was taken when the disease was first diagnosed, before any treatment began.

General study points: Most thyroid clonotypes that were expanded above 0.001 also turned up in blood. Stable hyperthyroidism was separated from ophthalmopathy by a model based on 13 V-J features.

The germline V and J ends were trimmed by 6 bases and 0 bases, with 12 bases remaining between them. Germline V gene data show CDR1 as DFQATT and CDR2 as SNEGSKA (reference sequence). This CDR3 has 14 residues. From RNA transcripts, TCR beta CDR3 regions were amplified. HTBI primers were the set used in a first-round RT-PCR of the TCR CDR3. TCRdb itself ran the multiplex PCR reads through MiXCR, one entry per CDR3 protein. The profile shows about 590,000 distinct CDR3 sequences, less than 20% of them singletons. This clonotype was detected only a few times. Its antigen is undetermined. Diagnoses used clinical symptoms, serum thyroxine and TRAb, thyroid ultrasound and orbital computed tomography.

Sequencing was done on a sample of blood. V is TRBV20-1 and J is TRBJ1-5, with no clear D. The clonotype was recovered from a woman under 40 with Graves' hyperthyroidism. The CDR3 DNA reads TGCAGTGCCGAGAACGGTAATAGCAATCAGCCCCAGCATTTT. This encodes CSAENGNSNQPQHF.